This is a list of T cell receptor beta chains from one sample in a study of PD-1 blockade in mismatch repair-deficient tumors. The protocol was immunoSEQ multiplex PCR, while the TCRdb copy is restricted to in-frame clones and leaves out a portion. The data show 38,000 or so clones, roughly 81% seen once. Sequences were derived from peripheral blood, sampled roughly 75 weeks after starting pembrolizumab. These receptors all come from an adult with mismatch repair-deficient cancer. Both conserved end residues are part of each CDR3. A D gene is named only where the DNA matches it firmly. The size entry is marked missing in some rows and otherwise reads once, few, many or a size class.

V: TRBV9
size: .
D: TRBD2
J: TRBJ2-1
length: 15
DNA: TGTGCCAGCACCACCGGACTAGCGGGAGATAATGAGCAGTTCTTC
CDR3: CASTTGLAGDNEQFF

V: TRBV5-6
size: .
D: TRBD1
J: TRBJ1-4
length: 15
DNA: TGTGCCAGCAGCGGAACAGGGGGCATTAATGAAAAACTGTTTTTT
CDR3: CASSGTGGINEKLFF

V: TRBV14
size: .
D: TRBD2
J: TRBJ2-1
length: 15
DNA: TGTGCCAGCAGCCGAAATCTAGCGGGAGTGGATGAGCAGTTCTTC
CDR3: CASSRNLAGVDEQFF

V: TRBV9
size: .
D: .
J: TRBJ1-2
length: 13
DNA: TGTGCCAGCAGCCCCGCAGAATTCTATGGCTACACCTTC
CDR3: CASSPAEFYGYTF

V: TRBV5-1
size: .
D: .
J: TRBJ1-4
length: 17
DNA: TGCGCCAGCAGCTTGGAGGGGTCCCGCGGGGCTACTGAAAAACTGTTTTTT
CDR3: CASSLEGSRGATEKLFF

V: TRBV6-6
size: .
D: .
J: TRBJ1-5
length: 14
DNA: TGTGCCAGCAGGCAGGGTGACGGCAATCAGCCCCAGCATTTT
CDR3: CASRQGDGNQPQHF

V: TRBV7-2
size: .
D: .
J: TRBJ2-1
length: 15
DNA: TGTGCCAGCAGCTTAGGACCCTATTGGGCCAATGAGCAGTTCTTC
CDR3: CASSLGPYWANEQFF

V: TRBV2
size: .
D: .
J: TRBJ1-1
length: 14
DNA: TGTGCCAGCAGTGAAATGGCGGTTTTGACTGAAGCTTTCTTT
CDR3: CASSEMAVLTEAFF

V: TRBV5-6
size: .
D: TRBD1
J: TRBJ2-7
length: 14
DNA: TGTGCCAGCAGTTTTGGGACAGGGATCTACGAGCAGTACTTC
CDR3: CASSFGTGIYEQYF

V: TRBV30
size: .
D: TRBD1
J: TRBJ2-7
length: 13
DNA: TGTGCCTGGAGTGTGGGGACAGCCTACGAGCAGTACTTC
CDR3: CAWSVGTAYEQYF

V: TRBV4-1
size: .
D: TRBD1
J: TRBJ1-3
length: 15
DNA: TGCGCCAGCAGTGGTCAGGGGGCAGCTGGAAACACCATATATTTT
CDR3: CASSGQGAAGNTIYF

V: TRBV7-9
size: .
D: .
J: TRBJ2-7
length: 13
DNA: TGTGCCAGCAGCTTACAGGGAACCTACGAGCAGTACTTC
CDR3: CASSLQGTYEQYF

V: TRBV5-1
size: .
D: .
J: TRBJ1-5
length: 15
DNA: TGCGCCAGCAGCTTGACCCCGGGTTCGGTTCAGCCCCAGCATTTT
CDR3: CASSLTPGSVQPQHF

V: TRBV5-6
size: once
D: TRBD1
J: TRBJ2-4
length: 15
DNA: TGTGCCAGCAGCTATACCTCAGGGGGCCGAAACATTCAGTACTTC
CDR3: CASSYTSGGRNIQYF

V: TRBV11-2
size: .
D: .
J: TRBJ1-1
length: 13
DNA: TGTGCCAGCAGCTTAGAGGCCAGTACTGAAGCTTTCTTT
CDR3: CASSLEASTEAFF

V: TRBV6-5
size: once
D: .
J: TRBJ2-7
length: 15
DNA: TGTGCCAGCAGATTCCAAACGGGGTGGGAGTACGAGCAGTACTTC
CDR3: CASRFQTGWEYEQYF

V: TRBV5-4
size: .
D: TRBD1
J: TRBJ2-1
length: 14
DNA: TGTGCCAGCAGCCCGGGACAGGGGTACAATGAGCAGTTCTTC
CDR3: CASSPGQGYNEQFF

V: TRBV7-2
size: .
D: .
J: TRBJ2-1
length: 12
DNA: TGTGCCAGCAGCTTAGGGTGCAATGAGCAGTTCTTC
CDR3: CASSLGCNEQFF

V: TRBV2
size: .
D: .
J: TRBJ1-5
length: 14
DNA: TGTGCCAGCAGTGGCCAAAATAGCAATCAGCCCCAGCATTTT
CDR3: CASSGQNSNQPQHF

V: TRBV7-3
size: .
D: .
J: TRBJ2-2
length: 13
DNA: TGTGCCAGCAGCTCATACACGACCGGGGAGCTGTTTTTT
CDR3: CASSSYTTGELFF

V: TRBV9
size: .
D: .
J: TRBJ1-3
length: 16
DNA: TGTGCCAGCAGCGTCGATTTGGCGGGCTCTGGAAACACCATATATTTT
CDR3: CASSVDLAGSGNTIYF

V: TRBV7-2
size: .
D: .
J: TRBJ2-5
length: 12
DNA: TGTGCCAGCAGCTTTGGTGGTGAGACCCAGTACTTC
CDR3: CASSFGGETQYF

V: TRBV11-2
size: .
D: .
J: TRBJ1-1
length: 15
DNA: TGTGCCAGCAGCATTGGGTGGGACCCGAACACTGAAGCTTTCTTT
CDR3: CASSIGWDPNTEAFF

V: TRBV5-1
size: .
D: .
J: TRBJ2-1
length: 17
DNA: TGCGCCAGCAGCTTGTATAGACTCCTGAGCTCCTACAATGAGCAGTTCTTC
CDR3: CASSLYRLLSSYNEQFF

V: TRBV15
size: .
D: .
J: TRBJ2-6
length: 19
DNA: TGTGCCACCAGCAGAGATCATGGGGTGGGGGACTCTGGGGCCAACGTCCTGACTTTC
CDR3: CATSRDHGVGDSGANVLTF

V: TRBV10-3
size: .
D: TRBD2
J: TRBJ2-1
length: 16
DNA: TGTGCCATCAGTGAGCGGACTAGCTCGATAGACAATGAGCAGTTCTTC
CDR3: CAISERTSSIDNEQFF

V: TRBV9
size: .
D: TRBD2
J: TRBJ2-1
length: 20
DNA: TGTGCCAGCAGCGTAGTGGGTAGCGGGAGTTACGGGGGCACCTACAATGAGCAGTTCTTC
CDR3: CASSVVGSGSYGGTYNEQFF

V: TRBV4-2
size: .
D: .
J: TRBJ1-4
length: 15
DNA: TGTGCCAGCAACCAGCCTAGGGGTTCTAATGAAAAACTGTTTTTT
CDR3: CASNQPRGSNEKLFF

V: TRBV30
size: .
D: TRBD2
J: TRBJ2-1
length: 16
DNA: TGTGCCTGGAGGGGACTAGCGCCTCACTCCTACAATGAGCAGTTCTTC
CDR3: CAWRGLAPHSYNEQFF

V: TRBV6-5
size: .
D: TRBD2
J: TRBJ2-7
length: 15
DNA: TGTGCCAGCAGTTCTCCTTCGGGACTACGCAACGAGCAGTACTTC
CDR3: CASSSPSGLRNEQYF

V: TRBV6-1
size: .
D: TRBD1
J: TRBJ2-1
length: 13
DNA: TGTGCCAGCAGTGGAAAGGGGGCGCTTGAGCAGTTCTTC
CDR3: CASSGKGALEQFF

V: TRBV6-5
size: .
D: .
J: TRBJ2-1
length: 11
DNA: TGTGCCAGCAGAGGAACAGGAGAGCAGTTCTTC
CDR3: CASRGTGEQFF

V: TRBV5-6
size: .
D: TRBD1
J: TRBJ2-7
length: 15
DNA: TGTGCCAGCAGCCTAGGACAGGGGGCGAATCACGAGCAGTACTTC
CDR3: CASSLGQGANHEQYF

V: TRBV7-9
size: .
D: .
J: TRBJ2-6
length: 15
DNA: TGTGCCAGCAGCAGTCCCTCGTTTGGGGCCAACGTCCTGACTTTC
CDR3: CASSSPSFGANVLTF

V: TRBV19
size: .
D: TRBD1
J: TRBJ1-2
length: 16
DNA: TGTGCCAGTGCCCAGACTGGACAGGGGGCGCAGCATGGCTACACCTTC
CDR3: CASAQTGQGAQHGYTF

V: TRBV10-2
size: large
D: .
J: TRBJ2-7
length: 13
DNA: TGCGCCAGCCTGGGGACAAACTCCTACGAGCAGTACTTC
CDR3: CASLGTNSYEQYF